The 32 T cell receptor beta chains below all came from one sample that was sequenced in a study of cytomegalovirus exposure and HLA in healthy donors. The PCR contained 60 Vbeta and 13 Jbeta primers. Method: immunoSEQ multiplex PCR; TCRdb's copy keeps in-frame clones and lacks some. The top ten hold approximately 2.2% of the sample, which has 180,000 or so clones, around 77% seen once. Material: PBMCs. These receptors originate from a woman aged 30 to 39 in good health and CMV-seropositive.

The chain recombines TRBV12-5 with TRBJ1-1; 7 nucleotides agree with TRBD1. J gave up 7 bases and V 5 bases, and 7 bases lay outside the gene matches. The CDR3 is 13 amino acids. CDR1 and CDR2 from the germline V gene are LGHNT and FRNRAP. CDR3 DNA: TGTGCTAGTGGTGCCACAGGGGCCCTTGAAGCTTTCTTT. It codes for CASGATGALEAFF.

V and J are TRBV5-1 and TRBJ1-1; 7 positions agree with TRBD1. Germline CDR1 reads SGHRS; CDR2 reads YFSETQ. V trimming: 7 bases; J trimming: 0 bases; junction bases outside the gene matches: 6. The CDR3 covers 14 residues. The CDR3 reads CASGVTGMNTEAFF. The CDR3 DNA reads as TGCGCCAGCGGGGTGACAGGGATGAACACTGAAGCTTTCTTT.

The chain combines TRBV29-1 with TRBJ2-5; 14 positions agree with TRBD2. With the DNA end fitting TRBJ2-7 better, the J assignment may be wrong. Germline lookup yields CDR1 SQVTM and CDR2 ANQGSEA. The CDR3 totals 18 residues. As DNA, the CDR3 is TGCAGCGCGTCGGGCGGGACTAGCGGGAGTAGAACTCCCTACGAGCAGTACTTC. Translating it yields CSASGGTSGSRTPYEQYF.

The V and J genes are TRBV7-2 and TRBJ2-7, with D unclear. In germline, CDR1 is SGHTA, CDR2 FQGNSA. Trimming pared 5 bases from V and 3 bases from J, leaving 11 bases between. The CDR3 contains 13 residues. CDR3 sequence (DNA): TGTGCCAGCAGCATTAGAGCCAACTACGAGCAGTACTTC. It encodes CASSIRANYEQYF.

V gene TRBV5-6 combines with J gene TRBJ1-3; a weak D match, TRBD1 (6 bases). The CDR3 covers 16 residues. Trimming removed 1 base at V and 0 bases at J, with 11 bases between. The germline CDR1 and CDR2 sequences are SGHDT and YYEEEE. The CDR3: CASSLMGASSGNTIYF. CDR3 DNA sequence: TGTGCCAGCAGCTTGATGGGGGCCAGCTCTGGAAACACCATATATTTT.

J is TRBJ1-1 and V is TRBV4-3; no clear D. This CDR3 region has 14 residues. Per the germline V gene, CDR1 is LGHNA and CDR2 is YSLEER. V shed 2 bases and J shed 6 bases, with 13 bases lying between them. Written as DNA, the CDR3 is TGCGCCAGCAGCCAATTTAATTCGGGATCTGAAGCTTTCTTT. This codes for CASSQFNSGSEAFF.

J is TRBJ1-4 and V is TRBV9; D perhaps matches TRBD1 (6 bases). Trimming removed 1 base at V and 7 bases at J, with 14 bases between. Germline V gene sequence: CDR1 SGDLS, CDR2 YYNGEE. The length of the CDR3 is 15 residues. CDR3 nucleotides: TGTGCCAGCAGCGTACAGGGGACCTTGACTGAAAAACTGTTTTTT. Residues: CASSVQGTLTEKLFF. The variable domain in full, with the rest retrieved from reference TRBV9 and TRBJ1-4, is DSGVTQTPKHLITATGQRVTLRCSPRSGDLSVYWYQQSLDQGLQFLIQYYNGEERAKGNILERFSAQQFPDLHSELNLSSLELGDSALYFCASSVQGTLTEKLFFGSGTQLSVL.

The chain couples TRBV5-1 to TRBJ2-3, with D perhaps matching TRBD2 (5 bases). This CDR3 is 16 amino acids long. The germline V and J ends were trimmed by 4 bases and 2 bases, with 17 bases remaining between them. CDR1 and CDR2 from the germline V gene are SGHRS and YFSETQ. The DNA for the CDR3 is TGCGCCAGCAGCGTTGGGGAGTTTTCCTCCACAGATACGCAGTATTTT. Translation: CASSVGEFSSTDTQYF.

This chain links TRBV7-2 with TRBJ2-4; tentative D call: TRBD2 (6 bases). Trimming cost V 5 bases and J 6 bases, with 14 bases left between them. The CDR3 contains 14 residues. CDR1 is SGHTA and CDR2 is FQGNSA in the germline V gene. The CDR3 region is CASSPSGRINIQYF. CDR3 in DNA: TGTGCCAGCAGCCCCTCCGGGAGAATAAACATTCAGTACTTC.

V and J are TRBV4-1 and TRBJ1-3; TRBD1 agrees at 7 bases. CDR1 is MGHRA and CDR2 is YSYEKL in the germline V gene. V lost 4 bases and J lost 2; bases outside the gene matches: 11. The CDR3 extends over 17 amino acids. The CDR3 sequence is CASSPSAGGSPGNTIYF. The DNA for the CDR3 is TGCGCCAGCAGCCCTTCGGCAGGGGGGAGCCCTGGAAACACCATATATTTT.

This clone was observed a handful of times. The rearrangement uses TRBV7-8 and TRBJ2-5; 8 nucleotides agree with TRBD2. The CDR3 has 13 amino acids. Germline-derived CDR1 and CDR2 are SGHVS and FQNEAQ. With 10 bases clipped from V and 2 bases from J, the junction kept 6 bases outside the gene matches. CDR3 DNA: TGTGCCACTGGAGCGGGAGATCAAGAGACCCAGTACTTC. It specifies CATGAGDQETQYF.

V is TRBV27 and J is TRBJ1-2; a weak D match, TRBD1 (5 bases). V shed 6 bases and J shed 3 bases, with 17 bases lying between them. CDR3 length: 15 residues. CDR1 and CDR2 (germline): MNHEY, SMNVEV (reference sequence). The DNA of the CDR3 is TGTGCCAGCAGATTTATGGCAGGGAAGGACTATGGCTACACCTTC. It encodes CASRFMAGKDYGYTF.

This clone was seen only a few times. The J gene is TRBJ2-7, the V gene TRBV2; tentatively, D is TRBD2 (6 bases). The CDR3 is 17 amino acids. In germline, CDR1 is SNHLY, CDR2 FYNNEI. The ends were cut back, 8 bases at V and 0 bases at J, with 23 bases in the middle. The CDR3 is CASQKGGLFSPSYEQYF. The CDR3 DNA follows: TGTGCCAGCCAGAAAGGAGGACTATTCAGCCCCTCCTACGAGCAGTACTTC.

V and J are TRBV28 and TRBJ2-1; D might be TRBD1 (6 bases). The CDR3 is made up of 15 amino acids. The germline V and J ends were trimmed by 5 bases and 2 bases, with 13 bases remaining between them. The germline V gene encodes CDR1 MDHEN and CDR2 SYDVKM. CDR3: CASSEGHFTYNEQFF. The CDR3 DNA reads TGTGCCAGCAGTGAGGGACATTTCACCTACAATGAGCAGTTCTTC.

V and J are TRBV6-1 and TRBJ2-7; unclear D gene. Germline-derived CDR1 and CDR2 are MNHNS and SASEGT. CDR3 length equals 15 residues. Trimming pared 8 bases from V and 0 bases from J, leaving 17 bases between. The DNA for the CDR3 is TGTGCCAGCCAACCCCTAAGCGTAATCTCCTACGAGCAGTACTTC. Its translation is CASQPLSVISYEQYF.

The gene calls are TRBV18 and TRBJ1-2, with 9 bases that match TRBD1. The CDR3 runs 14 residues. Germline V gene data show CDR1 as KGHSH and CDR2 as LQKENI. Trimming cost V 4 bases and J 3 bases; bases outside gene matches: 3. CDR3 sequence reads: CASSQRTGDYGYTF. Here the CDR3 DNA reads TGTGCCAGCTCACAAAGGACAGGGGACTATGGCTACACCTTC.

V gene TRBV9 combines with J gene TRBJ2-2; the match to TRBD1 covers 8 bases. Germline trimming cut 0 bases from V and 4 bases from J; bases unmatched to any gene: 5. The germline gives CDR1 SGDLS, CDR2 YYNGEE. The CDR3 spans 16 residues. CDR3 sequence (DNA): TGTGCCAGCAGCGTAGAACTACAGGGGGTCACCGGGGAGCTGTTTTTT. It is translated as CASSVELQGVTGELFF.

The chain couples TRBV4-1 to TRBJ2-7; 11 nucleotides agree with TRBD2. Germline CDR1 and CDR2: MGHRA and YSYEKL. The CDR3 totals 16 residues. V shed 3 bases and J 0 bases; nucleotides not matched to a gene: 4. CDR3: CASSQGLAVDSYEQYF. DNA of the CDR3: TGCGCCAGCAGCCAGGGACTAGCGGTTGACTCCTACGAGCAGTACTTC.

The J gene is TRBJ1-1, the V gene TRBV5-6; a possible D gene is TRBD1 (6 bases). Trimming left V 4 bases short and J 2 bases short, with 24 bases between. The CDR3 has 18 residues. Looked up from germline, CDR1 is SGHDT and CDR2 is YYEEEE. CDR3 bases: TGTGCCAGCAGCCTAAACCTCCCTCGACAGGATGTTAACACTGAAGCTTTCTTT. Its protein product is CASSLNLPRQDVNTEAFF.

The chain is built from TRBV27 and TRBJ2-5; 8 bases map to TRBD2. The DNA matches TRBJ2-7 better at its end, which makes the J call doubtful. This CDR3 contains 14 residues. CDR1 and CDR2 (germline): MNHEY, SMNVEV (reference sequence). The CDR3 is CASRRGAGAYEQYF. The CDR3 nucleotides are TGTGCCAGCAGGAGAGGAGCGGGGGCCTACGAGCAGTACTTC.

The chain joins TRBV5-1 to TRBJ2-3, with 7 bases aligning to TRBD1. The CDR3 runs to 16 residues. V lost 1 base and J lost 3; bases outside the gene matches: 8. Germline V gene lookup returns CDR1 SGHRS and CDR2 YFSETQ. The CDR3 DNA reads as TGCGCCAGCAGCTTGTCGAACAGGGGTCGGACAGATACGCAGTATTTT. Translated: CASSLSNRGRTDTQYF.

The chain carries TRBV6-6 and TRBJ1-4; tentative D call: TRBD1 (5 bases). The V gene lost 5 bases and the J gene lost 1 base, with 8 bases spanning the gap. This CDR3 region has 14 residues. Germline V gene sequence: CDR1 MNHNY, CDR2 SVGAGI (reference sequence). CDR3 amino acids: CASSLQGTNEKLFF. In DNA, the CDR3 is TGTGCCAGCAGTCTTCAGGGAACTAATGAAAAACTGTTTTTT.

V gene TRBV7-2 combines with J gene TRBJ1-5; 7 bases line up with TRBD1. The CDR3 loop spans 18 amino acids. The germline V gene has CDR1 SGHTA and CDR2 FQGNSA. The V and J ends lost 1 base and 0 bases, in that order; junction bases with no gene match: 9. CDR3 in amino acids: CASSLVAGGGVSNQPQHF. CDR3 nucleotides: TGTGCCAGCAGCTTAGTGGCAGGGGGTGGGGTTAGCAATCAGCCCCAGCATTTT. The variable domain in full, with the rest retrieved from reference TRBV7-2 and TRBJ1-5, is GAGVSQSPSNKVTEKGKDVELRCDPISGHTALYWYRQSLGQGLEFLIYFQGNSAPDKSGLPSDRFSAERTGGSVSTLTIQRTQQEDSAVYLCASSLVAGGGVSNQPQHFGDGTRLSIL.

This clone occurred once. J is TRBJ1-5 and V is TRBV7-9, with 7 bases lining up with TRBD1. V shed 3 bases and J 0 bases; nucleotides not matched to a gene: 11. This CDR3 has 18 residues. Germline V gene sequence: CDR1 SEHNR, CDR2 FQNEAQ (reference sequence). The CDR3 protein is CASSFVPHRGLSNQPQHF. As DNA, the CDR3 is TGTGCCAGCAGCTTCGTTCCCCACAGGGGCCTTAGCAATCAGCCCCAGCATTTT.

The chain joins TRBV7-9 to TRBJ2-5; maybe TRBD1 (7 bases). This CDR3 has 14 amino acids. Germline CDR1 is SEHNR and CDR2 is FQNEAQ (reference sequence). V lost 3 bases and J lost 4, with 12 bases in between. The CDR3 loop reads CASSLDRRGETQYF. In DNA form, the CDR3 reads TGTGCCAGCAGCTTGGACAGGAGGGGAGAGACCCAGTACTTC.

The chain links TRBV5-6 to TRBJ1-2, with TRBD1 identical over 7 bases. Germline V lookup: CDR1 SGHDT, CDR2 YYEEEE. J lost 6 bases, V lost 0 bases, and 11 bases had no gene match. The CDR3 has 16 residues. The CDR3 loop reads CASSLEPMTGRDGYTF. The CDR3 DNA is TGTGCCAGCAGCTTGGAGCCGATGACAGGGCGGGATGGCTACACCTTC.

The chain uses TRBV4-3 and TRBJ1-5, with 12 nucleotides matching TRBD1. This CDR3 contains 19 residues. CDR1 and CDR2 (germline): LGHNA, YSLEER. V lost 1 base to trimming and J lost 0 bases; unmatched junction nucleotides: 7. As DNA, the CDR3 is TGCGCCAGCAGCCAAGGGGACAGGGGGCCCGAGTATAGCAATCAGCCCCAGCATTTT. This encodes CASSQGDRGPEYSNQPQHF.

The V call is TRBV27, the J call TRBJ2-3; no clear D gene. The CDR3 spans 16 residues. CDR1 is MNHEY and CDR2 is SMNVEV in the germline V gene (reference sequence). The ends were cut back, 7 bases at V and 0 bases at J, with 17 bases in the middle. The CDR3 region has the DNA TGTGCCAGCATCCCCTTGGGCCCTCTGAGCACAGATACGCAGTATTTT. Protein product: CASIPLGPLSTDTQYF.

The chain carries TRBV6-1 and TRBJ2-7, with 9 bases that match TRBD2. CDR1 is MNHNS and CDR2 is SASEGT in the germline V gene. The trim removed 8 bases at V and 4 bases at J, leaving 9 bases unmatched. CDR3 length: 14 residues. In nucleotides, the CDR3 is TGTGCCAGCCTTGATAGCGGGAGCGGGTACGAGCAGTACTTC. It is translated as CASLDSGSGYEQYF.

The count of this clone is one. The V gene is TRBV5-1, the J gene TRBJ2-1, with TRBD2 identical over 10 bases. J gave up 5 bases and V 0 bases, and 5 bases lay outside the gene matches. The CDR3 spans 16 residues. Germline assignment: CDR1 SGHRS and CDR2 YFSETQ. The CDR3 DNA is TGCGCCAGCAGCTTGGAGGGACTAGCGCGGCACAATGAGCAGTTCTTC. Its protein is CASSLEGLARHNEQFF.

This clone was detected once. This rearrangement joins TRBV10-1 to TRBJ2-7, with TRBD2 identical over 8 bases. The ends lost 4 bases at V and 6 bases at J; junction bases unmatched: 8. Germline V gives CDR1 WNHNN, CDR2 SYGVQD (reference sequence). The CDR3 has 14 amino acids. CDR3 amino acids: CASSAGTSTSEQYF. The CDR3, as DNA: TGCGCCAGCAGTGCTGGGACTAGTACTTCCGAGCAGTACTTC.

V gene TRBV19 combines with J gene TRBJ1-2; D remains unclear. The CDR3 has 13 residues. Germline-derived CDR1 and CDR2 are LNHDA and SQIVND (reference sequence). V lost 1 base and J 4 bases, leaving 7 bases between the germline ends. The CDR3 sequence: CASSIGETYGYTF. As DNA, the CDR3 is TGTGCCAGTAGTATAGGGGAGACCTATGGCTACACCTTC.